This entry lists 27 T cell receptor beta chains sequenced from one sample in a study of cytomegalovirus exposure and HLA in healthy donors. PCR employed 60 Vbeta and 13 Jbeta primers. Assay: immunoSEQ multiplex PCR; the TCRdb copy retains only in-frame clones and omits some. The sample contains around 130,000 clones, approximately 72% of which appear only once. Sequencing input: PBMCs. The source of these receptors is a man between 18 and 35 years old in good health and CMV-seronegative.

V and J are TRBV19 and TRBJ1-2, with 10 nucleotides matching TRBD1. V lost 4 bases to trimming and J lost 8 bases; unmatched junction nucleotides: 10. The CDR3 covers 15 residues. The germline V gene encodes CDR1 LNHDA and CDR2 SQIVND (reference sequence). The DNA for the CDR3 is TGTGCCAGTAGTAACGGACAGGGGGACATTTCGGGCTACACCTTC. Amino acid sequence: CASSNGQGDISGYTF.

This clone was counted only a few times. The chain is built from TRBV28 and TRBJ1-2, with D uncertain. Trimming pared 5 bases from V and 2 bases from J, leaving 9 bases between. The CDR3 is made up of 13 amino acids. The germline CDR1 and CDR2 sequences are MDHEN and SYDVKM. The CDR3 spells CASSGSPNYGYTF. CDR3 DNA sequence: TGTGCCAGCAGTGGGAGCCCGAACTATGGCTACACCTTC.

The rearrangement uses TRBV27 and TRBJ1-5; D is undetermined. Germline-derived CDR1 and CDR2 are MNHEY and SMNVEV (reference sequence). V was cut by 5 bases and J by 6 bases, with 14 bases left in between. This CDR3 region has 14 residues. CDR3 sequence (DNA): TGTGCCAGCAGTGGGTACAGTGTCGGTCAGCCCCAGCATTTT. Translated: CASSGYSVGQPQHF.

This clone was seen a single time. The chain joins TRBV28 to TRBJ2-5; D gene uncertain. The V and J ends lost 8 bases and 10 bases respectively, with 11 bases between them. The length of the CDR3 is 10 residues. Germline V gives CDR1 MDHEN, CDR2 SYDVKM. This CDR3 reads CASGRKVQYF. In DNA, the CDR3 is TGTGCCAGCGGCCGAAAAGTCCAGTACTTC.

The chain is built from TRBV4-2 and TRBJ2-5; D is uncertain. The germline gives CDR1 LGHNA, CDR2 YNFKEQ. Between the trimmed V and J ends, which lost 1 base and 5 bases, there was a span of 14 bases. This CDR3 has 15 amino acids. CDR3: CASSQVHSGVETQYF. DNA for the CDR3: TGTGCCAGCAGCCAAGTTCATTCGGGTGTCGAGACCCAGTACTTC.

This clone appeared a few times. The chain is built from TRBV19 and TRBJ1-5, with D possibly being TRBD1 (5 bases). CDR1 and CDR2 (germline): LNHDA, SQIVND (reference sequence). Trimming removed 5 bases from V and 4 bases from J, with 15 bases in between. The CDR3 has 15 amino acids. The CDR3 loop reads CASSVQGGGNQPQHF. The CDR3 nucleotides are TGTGCCAGTAGTGTGCAGGGTGGGGGGAATCAGCCCCAGCATTTT.

This clone was counted a few times. A read error may account for a junction end that differs from germline. The chain couples TRBV7-9 to TRBJ1-1; D is undetermined. This CDR3 spans 12 amino acids. Germline CDR1 is SEHNR and CDR2 is FQNEAQ (reference sequence). The CDR3 region has the DNA TGTTCCAGCAGCTTAATCCAGACTGAAGCTTTCTTT. Its translation is CSSSLIQTEAFF.

V and J are TRBV4-3 and TRBJ2-2; TRBD2 aligns across 7 bases. V gave up 1 base and J gave up 4 bases; unmatched junction bases: 0. CDR3 length: 14 amino acids. Per the germline V gene, CDR1 is LGHNA and CDR2 is YSLEER. CDR3 DNA sequence: TGCGCCAGCAGCCAAGGCGGGGGCACCGGGGAGCTGTTTTTT. Encoded protein: CASSQGGGTGELFF.

The chain links TRBV6-6 to TRBJ2-7, with D maybe TRBD2 (6 bases). V was cut by 5 bases and J by 7 bases, with 18 bases left in between. The CDR3 has 14 amino acids. CDR1 and CDR2 (germline): MNHNY, SVGAGI (reference sequence). CDR3: CASSRDFYGGEQYF. The CDR3 DNA sequence: TGTGCCAGCAGTCGGGACTTCTATGGGGGGGAGCAGTACTTC.

CDR3 sequence: CASSQLGQGARHEQFF. The CDR3 coding sequence is TGTGCCAGCAGTCAATTGGGACAGGGGGCGAGGCATGAGCAGTTCTTC. This chain connects TRBV28 to TRBJ2-1, with 12 bases fitting TRBD1. V dropped 5 bases and J dropped 8; count of bases not matched to a gene: 10. CDR1 MDHEN and CDR2 SYDVKM come from the germline V gene. This CDR3 spans 16 amino acids.

This chain connects TRBV6-5 to TRBJ2-5; no definite D call. Germline V lookup: CDR1 MNHEY, CDR2 SVGAGI. Deletions cut 2 bases from V and 0 bases from J, with 4 bases between. This CDR3 contains 13 residues. The chain's CDR3 is CASSYRNQETQYF. The DNA for the CDR3 is TGTGCCAGCAGTTACCGTAACCAAGAGACCCAGTACTTC.

The sample holds a few counts of this clone. The chain carries TRBV9 and TRBJ1-4; the match to TRBD1 covers 9 bases. CDR3 length equals 16 residues. Germline loops: CDR1 SGDLS, CDR2 YYNGEE. Trimming at V came to 4 bases and at J to 5 bases, leaving 9 bases not matched to a gene. The CDR3 reads CASSPRSGTGNEKLFF. The DNA for the CDR3 is TGTGCCAGCAGCCCCAGGTCCGGGACAGGGAATGAAAAACTGTTTTTT.

This rearrangement joins TRBV5-6 to TRBJ1-5, with D perhaps matching TRBD1 (6 bases). Trimming stripped 3 bases from V and 6 bases from J, with 13 bases between. Germline CDR1 and CDR2: SGHDT and YYEEEE. The CDR3 runs to 14 residues. The CDR3: CASSWGPGAQPQHF. CDR3 in DNA: TGTGCCAGCAGCTGGGGTCCAGGGGCTCAGCCCCAGCATTTT.

The rearrangement joins TRBV6-5 to TRBJ1-4, with D tentatively TRBD1 (5 bases). The germline gives CDR1 MNHEY, CDR2 SVGAGI. This CDR3 is 16 amino acids long. The V end was cut by 4 bases, the J end by 7 bases, with 19 bases between. CDR3 in amino acids: CASSFHRTAPGEKLFF. The CDR3 region has the DNA TGTGCCAGCAGTTTCCACAGGACGGCCCCGGGTGAAAAACTGTTTTTT.

V and J are TRBV7-8 and TRBJ1-5, with a weak D call TRBD1 (5 bases). Germline assignment: CDR1 SGHVS and CDR2 FQNEAQ. Deletions cut 0 bases from V and 5 bases from J, with 17 bases between. The CDR3 totals 17 residues. This chain's CDR3 is CASSLAIREGSHQPQHF. The CDR3 DNA reads as TGTGCCAGCAGCTTAGCGATCAGGGAGGGGTCACATCAGCCCCAGCATTTT.

V usage is TRBV19 and J usage is TRBJ1-1, with 8 bases identical to TRBD1. The J segment lost 5 bases and the V segment lost 7 bases, leaving 15 bases of the junction unmatched. In germline, CDR1 is LNHDA, CDR2 SQIVND (reference sequence). The CDR3 is 16 amino acids. CDR3 amino acids: CASIRGQARGLTEAFF. CDR3 bases: TGTGCCAGTATCCGGGGACAGGCGAGGGGCCTTACTGAAGCTTTCTTT.

The V and J genes are TRBV5-6 and TRBJ1-2, with 7 bases lining up with TRBD1. V lost 9 bases and J lost 8; bases outside the gene matches: 16. Germline V gives CDR1 SGHDT, CDR2 YYEEEE. The CDR3 has 14 amino acids. The CDR3 DNA follows: TGTGCCACCTCGGACAGGTTTTTTGAGGGAGGCTACACCTTC. This sequence encodes CATSDRFFEGGYTF.

This chain uses TRBV28 with TRBJ2-7, with 11 bases identical to TRBD2. V was pared by 8 bases and J by 2 bases, with 5 bases of the junction left unmatched. CDR3 length: 14 amino acids. Germline V gene sequence: CDR1 MDHEN, CDR2 SYDVKM. The CDR3 region has the DNA TGTGCCAGCCAATTAGCGGGAGGGCCCTACGAGCAGTACTTC. Protein: CASQLAGGPYEQYF.

The chain couples TRBV27 to TRBJ2-7, with D tentatively TRBD2 (5 bases). The CDR3 sequence is 14 residues long. V was shortened by 5 bases and J by 3 bases, with 14 bases between the two germline ends. Germline CDR1 and CDR2: MNHEY and SMNVEV (reference sequence). DNA of the CDR3: TGTGCCAGCAGTCGGGGAAGACCCGGCTACGAGCAGTACTTC. It is translated as CASSRGRPGYEQYF.

Written as DNA, the CDR3 is TGCGCCAGCAGTGAGTTCGGGGGAATTGAGTACGAGCAGTACTTC. Its translation is CASSEFGGIEYEQYF. The J gene is TRBJ2-7, the V gene TRBV10-1, with a weak D call TRBD2 (6 bases). Trimming shortened V by 1 base and J by 4 bases, and 14 bases separated the two germline ends. CDR1 WNHNN and CDR2 SYGVQD come from the germline V gene (reference sequence). The CDR3 covers 15 residues.

This chain links TRBV2 with TRBJ2-7, with 11 positions matching TRBD2. Looked up from germline, CDR1 is SNHLY and CDR2 is FYNNEI. CDR3 length equals 15 residues. J was trimmed by 3 bases and V by 6 bases; bases with no gene match: 7. CDR3 nucleotide sequence: TGTGCCAGCAGGATAGCGGGAGGGCCAGACTACGAGCAGTACTTC. This sequence encodes CASRIAGGPDYEQYF.

This chain links TRBV7-2 with TRBJ2-1; 9 bases are shared with TRBD2. Unmatched junction bases numbered 6, after V lost 2 bases and J lost 4 bases. CDR1 and CDR2 from the germline V gene are SGHTA and FQGNSA. The CDR3 totals 16 residues. The CDR3 protein is CASSLSAGGSYNEQFF. Here the CDR3 DNA reads TGTGCCAGCAGCTTAAGCGCGGGAGGGTCATACAATGAGCAGTTCTTC.

CDR3 coding DNA: TGTGCCAGCAGTTTTCCCACAGGGGTCTCAATTCCTAGCAATCAGCCCCAGCATTTT. Encoded protein: CASSFPTGVSIPSNQPQHF. This chain uses TRBV28 with TRBJ1-5; TRBD1 aligns across 7 bases. V gave up 3 bases and J gave up 0 bases; unmatched junction bases: 14. CDR3 length: 19 amino acids. Germline loops: CDR1 MDHEN, CDR2 SYDVKM.

The rearrangement joins TRBV18 to TRBJ1-2; D possibly corresponds to TRBD1 (6 bases). CDR3 length: 15 amino acids. CDR1 is KGHSH, CDR2 LQKENI, per germline. V was cut by 0 bases and J by 8 bases, with 16 bases left in between. In DNA form, the CDR3 reads TGTGCCAGCTCACCACCTAGGACAGACTCGGGGGGCTACACCTTC. Its translation: CASSPPRTDSGGYTF.

The gene calls are TRBV28 and TRBJ1-2; D remains ambiguous. Germline lookup yields CDR1 MDHEN and CDR2 SYDVKM. Trimming cost V 6 bases and J 8 bases, with 13 bases left between them. This CDR3 spans 12 amino acids. The CDR3 is CASRWAGSGYTF. The CDR3 DNA reads as TGTGCCAGCAGATGGGCTGGCAGCGGCTACACCTTC.

V gene TRBV30 combines with J gene TRBJ2-7; D might be TRBD2 (6 bases). Trimming took 4 bases from V and 4 from J, leaving 14 bases between them. Germline V CDR1 and CDR2: GTSNPN, SVGIG (reference sequence). CDR3 length: 13 residues. CDR3 DNA sequence: TGTGCCTGGACTTGGCGGGGCGGGTACGAGCAGTACTTC. Protein sequence: CAWTWRGGYEQYF.

The chain links TRBV2 to TRBJ2-7; 12 bases align to TRBD2. V was pared by 3 bases and J by 0 bases, with 9 bases of the junction left unmatched. This CDR3 has 18 amino acids. Germline-derived CDR1 and CDR2 are SNHLY and FYNNEI. CDR3 coding DNA: TGTGCCAGCAGTGAGTGGCTAGCGGGAGGGCCGAGCTCCTACGAGCAGTACTTC. It codes for CASSEWLAGGPSSYEQYF. Using reference TRBV2 and TRBJ2-7 for the parts outside the CDR3, the full variable domain is EPEVTQTPSHQVTQMGQEVILRCVPISNHLYFYWYRQILGQKVEFLVSFYNNEISEKSEIFDDQFSVERPDGSNFTLKIRSTKLEDSAMYFCASSEWLAGGPSSYEQYFGPGTRLTVT.